The 7 T cell receptor beta chains given below trace back to one sample, sequenced in a study of blood T cell repertoires in COVID-19. Profiling relied on immunoSEQ multiplex PCR, and the TCRdb table lists in-frame clones only, not all of them. The data hold under 15,000 clones, with over 75% observed a single time. Input material: peripheral blood. The origin of the receptors is a human donor in a cohort sampled during active COVID-19.

The chain links TRBV29-1 to TRBJ2-7; D possibly corresponds to TRBD1 (6 bases). The CDR3 sequence is 13 residues long. Germline CDR1 and CDR2: SQVTM and ANQGSEA. Trimming took off 7 bases at V and 7 bases at J, with 20 bases between the two ends. The CDR3 nucleotides are TGCAGCGCAGGACAGTTTCTTCGAGGAGAGCAGTACTTC. Protein: CSAGQFLRGEQYF.

The genes are TRBV5-5 and TRBJ1-1; no clear D. CDR1 SGHKS and CDR2 YYEKEE come from the germline V gene (reference sequence). V gave up 4 bases and J gave up 7 bases, with 8 bases separating them. The CDR3 covers 11 residues. CDR3 amino acids: CASSTKREAFF. Written as DNA, the CDR3 is TGTGCCAGCAGCACTAAGCGTGAAGCTTTCTTT.

This chain uses TRBV19 with TRBJ1-1, with D unresolved. Germline V gives CDR1 LNHDA, CDR2 SQIVND (reference sequence). The CDR3 is made up of 13 amino acids. V was trimmed by 1 base and J by 5 bases, leaving 8 bases between them. The CDR3: CASSIAWPTEAFF. CDR3 bases: TGTGCCAGTAGTATAGCTTGGCCGACTGAAGCTTTCTTT.

This rearrangement joins TRBV5-4 to TRBJ1-6, with 8 bases lining up with TRBD1. CDR3 length: 14 amino acids. V trimming: 2 bases; J trimming: 10 bases; junction bases outside the gene matches: 5. Germline assignment: CDR1 SGHNT and CDR2 YYREEE (reference sequence). Here the CDR3 DNA reads TGTGCCAGCAGCTTCCCGGACAGGGACTCACCCCTCCACTTT. It specifies CASSFPDRDSPLHF.

The chain recombines TRBV28 with TRBJ1-5; D call uncertain. The germline V gene encodes CDR1 MDHEN and CDR2 SYDVKM. This CDR3 region has 17 residues. Trimming removed 6 bases from V and 0 bases from J, with 18 bases in between. CDR3 residues: CASSPIAGAYSNQPQHF. The CDR3 DNA is TGTGCCAGCAGCCCGATAGCCGGAGCCTATAGCAATCAGCCCCAGCATTTT. Full variable domain (missing parts from reference TRBV28 and TRBJ1-5): DVKVTQSSRYLVKRTGEKVFLECVQDMDHENMFWYRQDPGLGLRLIYFSYDVKMKEKGDIPEGYSVSREKKERFSLILESASTNQTSMYLCASSPIAGAYSNQPQHFGDGTRLSIL.

The CDR3 spells CASSLVSGSHEQFF. The CDR3 nucleotides are TGCGCCAGCAGCTTGGTTTCAGGGTCCCATGAGCAGTTCTTC. The chain has TRBV5-1 and TRBJ2-1, with D perhaps TRBD1 (5 bases). CDR1 and CDR2 (germline): SGHRS, YFSETQ. This CDR3 spans 14 amino acids. Trimming took 0 bases from V and 8 from J, leaving 12 bases between them.

The chain employs TRBV5-1 and TRBJ2-1, with 7 bases fitting TRBD1. CDR3 size: 14 residues. V shed 10 bases and J 2 bases; nucleotides not matched to a gene: 9. Looked up from germline, CDR1 is SGHRS and CDR2 is YFSETQ. For the CDR3, the DNA is TGCGCCTCCCCCCGGGACAGAGCCTACAATGAGCAGTTCTTC. Protein: CASPRDRAYNEQFF.